A selection of T cell receptor beta chains follows, all from one sample in a study of radiotherapy plus CTLA-4 blockade in lung cancer. Only in-frame clones appear in the TCRdb table, and some are missing; sequencing was by immunoSEQ multiplex PCR. Of roughly 45,000 clones in the sample, over 55% are singletons; the top ten hold about a fifth. The material was peripheral blood, obtained from a patient treated with radiotherapy plus ipilimumab. The receptors stem from a human donor with non-small cell lung cancer who had a partial response to radiotherapy plus ipilimumab. Each CDR3 is given with its conserved first and last residue. A D gene is named only where the DNA matches it firmly. The size of a clone is reported for some rows only, either as once, few or many, or as a class for expanded clones.

CDR3nt	CDR3aa	abundance	v_gene	d_gene	j_gene
TGTGCCAGTAGTATAGATCGCAGTAGCCTCTCCTCCCAGCATTTT	CASSIDRSSLSSQHF	-	TRBV19	-	TRBJ1-5
TGTGCCAGTAGTATAATGGTGGACAACTCCTACGAGCAGTACTTC	CASSIMVDNSYEQYF	-	TRBV19	-	TRBJ2-7
TGCAGTGCTAGGGCCGAAAAACTGTTTTTT	CSARAEKLFF	few	TRBV20-1	-	TRBJ1-4
TGCGCCAGCAGCTTGACCCGGGGGGCCGGGGAGACCCAGTACTTC	CASSLTRGAGETQYF	-	TRBV5-1	-	TRBJ2-5
TGCAGCGTTGAGGGGGGTAGCGGGAGGGGCACAGATACGCAGTATTTT	CSVEGGSGRGTDTQYF	-	TRBV29-1	TRBD2	TRBJ2-3
TGTGCCAGCAGCCAAGATCAGACAGGGAAGATTGAAAAACTGTTTTTT	CASSQDQTGKIEKLFF	few	TRBV4-2	TRBD1	TRBJ1-4
TGTGCCAGCAGATCCACTAGCGGGAGGTCAGAGACCCAGTACTTC	CASRSTSGRSETQYF	-	TRBV6-5	TRBD2	TRBJ2-5
TGTGCCAGCAGTTTAAAAGCGGGAGTCACCGGGGAGCTGTTTTTT	CASSLKAGVTGELFF	once	TRBV27	TRBD2	TRBJ2-2
TGTGCCAGCAGCTCCTCTAGGGGGGGAAAACTGTTTTTT	CASSSSRGGKLFF	-	TRBV6-5	-	TRBJ1-4
TGTGCCAGCAGCTTCTACAGGAACCAAGAGACCCAGTACTTC	CASSFYRNQETQYF	-	TRBV5-6	-	TRBJ2-5
TGTGCCAGCAGCCCGGAAGGTACGGGGACCTACGAGCAGTACTTC	CASSPEGTGTYEQYF	-	TRBV5-4	-	TRBJ2-7
TGTGCCAGCAGCAGGGGGACAGGGGGCGCAGGGGAGACCCAGTACTTC	CASSRGTGGAGETQYF	-	TRBV9	TRBD1	TRBJ2-5
TGTGCCAGCAGCCCGATGGGGGGGAGAAACATTCAGTACTTC	CASSPMGGRNIQYF	-	TRBV5-4	TRBD2	TRBJ2-4
TGCGCCAGCAGCCTCGGGAGTGGCTACGAGCAGTACTTC	CASSLGSGYEQYF	-	TRBV4-1	-	TRBJ2-7
TGCGCCAGCAGCCCACAGGGGGCCAACTCTGGCTACACCTTC	CASSPQGANSGYTF	-	TRBV5-1	TRBD1	TRBJ1-2
TGTGCCAGCAGTGAAGATCGGGGGGAGTATCAGCCCCAGCATTTT	CASSEDRGEYQPQHF	-	TRBV6-1	-	TRBJ1-5
TGTGCCAGTGGAGTGACAGGGGCGAATACGCAGTACTTC	CASGVTGANTQYF	-	TRBV6-1	TRBD1	TRBJ2-7
TGCAGCGTTCCCGGGACTTCCTTAAACATTCAGTACTTC	CSVPGTSLNIQYF	once	TRBV29-1	-	TRBJ2-4
TGTGCCAGCAGCGTAGAGGGGACAGGGGGCTCGGGTGAGCAGTTCTTC	CASSVEGTGGSGEQFF	few	TRBV9	TRBD1	TRBJ2-1
TGTGCCAGTCGGGACTATCTCGATGAGCAGTTCTTC	CASRDYLDEQFF	once	TRBV19	TRBD2	TRBJ2-1
TGTGCCAGTGGGACAGGGCAAATCAGGTCACCCCTCCACTTT	CASGTGQIRSPLHF	once	TRBV19	TRBD1	TRBJ1-6
TGCAGCGTTGTCCTAGATCTGGAGACCCAGTACTTC	CSVVLDLETQYF	-	TRBV29-1	-	TRBJ2-5
TGTGCCAGCAGCTTCGCCGGGGGGGCCACTGAGCAGTTCTTC	CASSFAGGATEQFF	-	TRBV7-9	TRBD2	TRBJ2-1
TGTGCCAGCAGCGCCGGACAGGTCTATGGCTACACCTTC	CASSAGQVYGYTF	few	TRBV6-1	TRBD1	TRBJ1-2
TGTGCCAGCAGCTTGCAGCGACAAGAGGGGACCCAGTACTTC	CASSLQRQEGTQYF	-	TRBV5-6	-	TRBJ2-5
TGTGCCAGCAGTGAAGTGGAGTGGTATGGCTACACCTTC	CASSEVEWYGYTF	-	TRBV6-1	-	TRBJ1-2
TGTGCCAGCAGCTTTCTTAGCGATACTAGCGGATCCAATGAGCAGTTCTTC	CASSFLSDTSGSNEQFF	-	TRBV11-3	TRBD2	TRBJ2-1
TGTGCCAGCAGTTCCGGGACAGGGGAAGAGACCCAGTACTTC	CASSSGTGEETQYF	once	TRBV2	TRBD1	TRBJ2-5
TGCGCCAGCAGCAGAACGTCGGCAGATACGCAGTATTTT	CASSRTSADTQYF	-	TRBV4-1	-	TRBJ2-3
TGTGCCAGCAGTTCAGGGGGCCAAGCTTTCTTT	CASSSGGQAFF	-	TRBV6-1	TRBD1	TRBJ1-1
TGTGCCAGCTCTGCCAGGGGATCCCTGGACGAGCAGTACTTC	CASSARGSLDEQYF	-	TRBV18	-	TRBJ2-7
TGTGCCAGTAGTATTTCTCCGACTAGCAGCGAGCAGTACTTC	CASSISPTSSEQYF	few	TRBV19	TRBD2	TRBJ2-7
TGCGCCAGCAGCTTGGTGGCGGCACAAGAGACCCAGTACTTC	CASSLVAAQETQYF	few	TRBV5-1	-	TRBJ2-5
TGTGCCAGCAGCAACGGCCGGAGGATTACTGAAGCTTTCTTT	CASSNGRRITEAFF	-	TRBV6-1	-	TRBJ1-1
TGTGCCAGCAGCGCTCGAACAGGGGGTTCCTACGAGCAGTACTTC	CASSARTGGSYEQYF	-	TRBV9	TRBD1	TRBJ2-7
TGTGCCAGCAGCTTAGGTAGAACAGGGGCCGGGGAGCTGTTTTTT	CASSLGRTGAGELFF	-	TRBV11-2	TRBD1	TRBJ2-2
TGTGCCAGCAGCTGGCGACAGGGCCCCAGGGATACGCAGTATTTT	CASSWRQGPRDTQYF	-	TRBV7-2	TRBD1	TRBJ2-3
TGTGCCAGCAGTTTAACCCTTCAGCGGGAAAAACACTTC	CASSLTLQREKHF	-	TRBV27	TRBD2	TRBJ2-4
TGTGCCAGCAGCTACATCCTCCGGGACACCGGGGAGCTGTTTTTT	CASSYILRDTGELFF	-	TRBV7-9	-	TRBJ2-2
TGTGCCAGCAGCCAAAAATTCCGGGACAGGGGGCTGGTCGGCTACACCTTC	CASSQKFRDRGLVGYTF	-	TRBV4-2	TRBD1	TRBJ1-2
TGCGCCAGCAGCCAGGGGGCCGGGACCCAGGGTGGCAAGCAGTACTTC	CASSQGAGTQGGKQYF	-	TRBV4-3	-	TRBJ2-7